This T cell receptor beta chain derives from a study of graft-versus-host responses after intestinal transplantation. Study-wide background: Induction with anti-thymocyte globulin, then tacrolimus and steroids for about 3 years, was given to all recipients.

Method: immunoSEQ multiplex PCR; TCRdb's copy keeps in-frame clones and lacks some. Among around 20,000 clones, around 44% were seen once, and the ten largest hold approximately 0.81%. The CDR3 loop spans 12 amino acids. Germline CDR1 and CDR2: SGHRS and YFSETQ. V dropped 4 bases and J dropped 12 bases, with 16 bases sitting between them. The material was alloreactive CD4+ T cells from a mixed lymphocyte reaction culture, obtained before intestinal transplant. Stated subset: CFSE-low proliferating T cells sorted from approximately 6-day pre-transplant mixed lymphocyte reaction (GvH or HvG direction). V gene TRBV5-1 combines with J gene TRBJ1-1; possible D gene TRBD1, 6 bases. The sequence was collected from a human patient who received an intestinal transplant. The CDR3 is CASSPGGGGTFF. The CDR3 DNA reads TGCGCCAGCAGCCCGGGGGGCGGGGGGACTTTCTTT.